This record covers a single TCR beta chain. Its antigen is unidentified. This record belongs to a study of cytomegalovirus exposure and HLA in healthy donors. Findings and limits, study-wide: Previously analyzed data showed that most TCR beta V segments were productive at a frequency of about 90% or about 30%. TCR beta sequences reportedly predicted the HLA-A and HLA-B alleles of most subjects accurately.

60 Vbeta and 13 Jbeta primers were used in PCR. Produced via immunoSEQ multiplex PCR; TCRdb's table is partial and in-frame only. The sample has some 56,000 clones. V was trimmed by 2 bases and J by 0 bases, leaving 8 bases between them. Germline-derived CDR1 and CDR2 are LNHDA and SQIVND (reference sequence). The CDR3 loop spans 16 amino acids. The sequence was obtained from a woman under 40 in good health and CMV-seropositive. Specimen: PBMCs. The chain uses TRBV19 and TRBJ2-6, with unresolved D. CDR3 coding DNA: TGTGCCAGTAGTATATACTTAATCTCTGGGGCCAACGTCCTGACTTTC. This codes for CASSIYLISGANVLTF.